The source of this T cell receptor (beta chain) is a study of memory CD4+ T cells and cytomegalovirus serostatus. The sort gate was single viable CD3+CD4+CD8-CD45RO+ cells for memory CD4+ T cells. Generated by immunoSEQ multiplex PCR, the TCRdb table keeps only in-frame clones and is missing some. The table shows about 41,000 clones, with 75% to 85% occurring only once. Germline assignment: CDR1 SGHAT and CDR2 FQDESV (reference sequence). V lost 5 bases and J lost 3; bases outside the gene matches: 8. This CDR3 comprises 15 residues. The specimen sequenced was memory CD4+ T cells from blood. This receptor was identified in an adult in good health and CMV-seronegative. This sequence joins TRBV11-1 and TRBJ2-7, with 9 positions matching TRBD1. The CDR3 protein is CASSGRDRADYEQYF. The CDR3 DNA is TGTGCCAGCAGCGGCCGGGACAGGGCGGACTACGAGCAGTACTTC.